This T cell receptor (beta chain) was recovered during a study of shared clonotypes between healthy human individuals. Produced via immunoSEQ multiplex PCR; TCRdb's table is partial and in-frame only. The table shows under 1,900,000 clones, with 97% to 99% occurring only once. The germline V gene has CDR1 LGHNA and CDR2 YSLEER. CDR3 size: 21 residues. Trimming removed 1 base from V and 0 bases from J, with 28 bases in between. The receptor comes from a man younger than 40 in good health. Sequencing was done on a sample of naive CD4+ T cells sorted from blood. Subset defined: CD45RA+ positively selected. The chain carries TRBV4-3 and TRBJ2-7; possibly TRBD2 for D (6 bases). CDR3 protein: CASSQARAGTRMHFSSYEQYF. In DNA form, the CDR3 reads TGCGCCAGCAGCCAAGCTCGGGCGGGAACCAGGATGCACTTTAGCTCCTACGAGCAGTACTTC.